The 32 T cell receptor beta chains presented below share a single source sample, sequenced in a study of regulatory T cells in long-lasting Graves disease (dated by TCRdb to about 2021). The time point label for this specimen denotes: persistent/refractory GD, antithyroid drugs over 5 years with positive TRAb. For both TCR sequencing and RNA sequencing, RNA was extracted from PBMCs using TRIzol. Libraries were made using multiplex PCR. Instrument used: Illumina HiSeq 4000. To build TCR beta libraries, CDR3 regions were amplified by Arm-PCR using iRepertoire HTBI primers. TCRdb reran the public reads through fastp at Q25 and MiXCR, keeping productive beta chains. Here each entry gathers all rows of one CDR3 protein and keeps the most common genes and DNA. Across this sample there are around 500,000 distinct CDR3 sequences, with roughly 20% seen only once. The ten most abundant clones make up over 7.5% of the sample.

This sample comprised peripheral blood mononuclear cells (PBMCs), obtained when the disease was refractory, from a patient treated with antithyroid drugs. The receptor source for this set is a female donor with Graves disease.

This clonotype was seen at least ten times. The V gene is TRBV3-1, the J gene TRBJ2-7; 8 bases align to TRBD2. V lost 0 bases to trimming and J lost 0 bases; unmatched junction nucleotides: 7. Germline CDR1 and CDR2: LGHDT and YNNKEL (reference sequence). The CDR3 has 17 amino acids. CDR3 sequence reads: CASSQDAAGAYSYEQYF. The CDR3 DNA reads as TGTGCCAGCAGCCAAGATGCAGCGGGAGCATACTCCTACGAGCAGTACTTC.

This clonotype has ten or more counts. The chain recombines TRBV7-2 with TRBJ2-7; either TRBD1 or TRBD2 may supply D (5 bases each). From germline, CDR1 is SGHTA and CDR2 FQGNSA. This CDR3 region has 13 residues. V was clipped by 5 bases and J by 3 bases, with 11 bases between them. The CDR3 protein is CASSNRDGYEQYF. The CDR3 DNA sequence: TGTGCCAGCAGCAACCGGGACGGCTACGAGCAGTACTTC.

This clonotype was detected a few times. The CDR3 protein is CASSRTAGNQPQHF. CDR3 in DNA: TGTGCCAGCAGCAGGACGGCTGGCAATCAGCCCCAGCATTTT. The chain couples TRBV3-1 to TRBJ1-5, with D unresolved. The CDR3 totals 14 residues. V lost 5 bases and J 2 bases, leaving 10 bases between the germline ends. Germline assignment: CDR1 LGHDT and CDR2 YNNKEL (reference sequence).

This clonotype was recorded a few times. This sequence joins TRBV27 and TRBJ2-7; 7 nucleotides line up with TRBD1. Germline V CDR1 and CDR2: MNHEY, SMNVEV (reference sequence). V was clipped by 4 bases and J by 4 bases; unmatched bases: 7. The CDR3 has 14 residues. The CDR3 coding sequence is TGTGCCAGCAGTTCGGGACAGACCATTTACGAGCAGTACTTC. Translated: CASSSGQTIYEQYF.

The chain has TRBV19 and TRBJ1-1; D is uncertain. The CDR3 is 15 residues long. The V gene lost 3 bases and the J gene lost 8 bases, with 19 bases spanning the gap. The germline V gene encodes CDR1 LNHDA and CDR2 SQIVND (reference sequence). The CDR3 sequence is CASSIPPMGIGEAFF. In DNA form, the CDR3 reads TGTGCCAGTAGTATCCCTCCCATGGGGATTGGCGAAGCTTTCTTT.

This clonotype came up many times. CDR3 region: CASSWGQGNEQFF. The DNA for the CDR3 is TGTGCCAGCAGTTGGGGACAGGGCAATGAGCAGTTCTTC. This chain joins TRBV12-3 or TRBV12-4 and TRBJ2-1; 9 nucleotides match TRBD1. V was clipped by 4 bases and J by 6 bases; unmatched bases: 1. The CDR3 extends over 13 amino acids.

The chain has TRBV18 and TRBJ2-7; 7 bases are shared with TRBD1. Germline CDR1 is KGHSH and CDR2 is LQKENI. V gave up 2 bases and J gave up 3 bases; unmatched junction bases: 16. CDR3 length: 18 amino acids. The chain's CDR3 is CASSPWVGETGANYEQYF. For the CDR3, the DNA is TGTGCCAGCTCACCATGGGTAGGAGAAACAGGGGCTAACTACGAGCAGTACTTC.

This clonotype has more than one count but fewer than ten. The chain is built from TRBV7-9 and TRBJ2-1, with no clear D. CDR3 length: 16 amino acids. Deletions cut 5 bases from V and 4 bases from J, with 18 bases between. CDR1 and CDR2 from the germline V gene are SEHNR and FQNEAQ (reference sequence). The CDR3 loop is CASSTTLAALYNEQFF. The CDR3 DNA reads TGTGCCAGCAGCACCACGCTTGCGGCACTTTACAATGAGCAGTTCTTC.

In its sample, this clonotype was seen a few times. This sequence joins TRBV27 and TRBJ2-7; D may be TRBD1 (5 bases). The CDR3 contains 13 residues. Germline-derived CDR1 and CDR2 are MNHEY and SMNVEV (reference sequence). The V and J ends lost 4 bases and 6 bases respectively, with 13 bases between them. The CDR3 region is CASSSSGLLEQYF. The CDR3 nucleotides read TGTGCCAGCAGTTCATCAGGGTTACTCGAGCAGTACTTC.

In its sample, this clonotype was seen a few times. CDR3 protein: CATTTGGYNEQFF. The CDR3 coding sequence is TGTGCCACCACGACAGGGGGCTACAATGAGCAGTTCTTC. The genes are TRBV24-1 and TRBJ2-1; TRBD1 aligns across 9 bases. This CDR3 contains 13 residues. V dropped 8 bases and J dropped 3; count of bases not matched to a gene: 1. Germline CDR1 is KGHDR and CDR2 is SFDVKD.

In its sample, this clonotype was seen a few times. J is TRBJ1-1 and V is TRBV19; possible D gene TRBD1, 5 bases. V was clipped by 4 bases and J by 1 base, with 19 bases between them. The V gene's germline CDR1 is LNHDA and CDR2 SQIVND (reference sequence). This CDR3 is 17 amino acids long. The CDR3 spells CASSKGGDVRENTEAFF. CDR3 in DNA: TGTGCCAGTAGTAAAGGAGGGGACGTCCGAGAGAACACTGAAGCTTTCTTT. The full variable domain, in which reference TRBV19 and TRBJ1-1 provide the parts outside the CDR3, is DGGITQSPKYLFRKEGQNVTLSCEQNLNHDAMYWYRQDPGQGLRLIYYSQIVNDFQKGDIAEGYSVSREKKESFPLTVTSAQKNPTAFYLCASSKGGDVRENTEAFFGQGTRLTVV.

CDR3 nucleotides: TGTGCCAGCAGTTCCCCCCCGCTCCGATACAATGAGCAGTTCTTC. It yields the protein CASSSPPLRYNEQFF. The chain has TRBV28 and TRBJ2-1; no clear D gene. Between the trimmed V and J ends, which lost 4 bases and 4 bases, there was a span of 14 bases. Germline V gene lookup returns CDR1 MDHEN and CDR2 SYDVKM. This CDR3 has 15 residues.

As for this clonotype: A read error may account for a junction end that differs from germline. V gene TRBV7-9 combines with J gene TRBJ1-1; D remains ambiguous. The CDR3 extends over 13 amino acids. Germline CDR1 SEHNR, CDR2 FQNEAQ (reference sequence). The CDR3 spells CASSQAPDVEASF. CDR3 DNA sequence: TGTGCCAGCAGCCAGGCTCCGGACGTGGAAGCTTCCTTT.

This chain joins TRBV6-1 and TRBJ2-1; 7 bases fit TRBD2. The germline gives CDR1 MNHNS, CDR2 SASEGT. V dropped 1 base and J dropped 9; count of bases not matched to a gene: 9. This CDR3 region has 15 residues. The CDR3 coding sequence is TGTGCCAGCAGTGAAGTCGATAGCGGGCACAGTGAGCAGTTCTTC. Protein product: CASSEVDSGHSEQFF.

This clonotype was observed a handful of times. This rearrangement joins TRBV5-1 to TRBJ2-4; 7 bases map to TRBD1. Germline V lookup: CDR1 SGHRS, CDR2 YFSETQ. V dropped 4 bases and J dropped 3; count of bases not matched to a gene: 7. CDR3 length: 15 amino acids. CDR3 bases: TGCGCCAGCAGCCCTATCGGACAGGTCAAAAACATTCAGTACTTC. Protein product: CASSPIGQVKNIQYF.

The chain carries TRBV20-1 and TRBJ1-3, with D maybe TRBD1 (6 bases). Germline CDR1 and CDR2: DFQATT and SNEGSKA (reference sequence). The V and J ends lost 6 bases and 0 bases respectively, with 12 bases between them. The CDR3 length is 14 residues. The chain's CDR3 is CSASRDNSGNTIYF. The CDR3 nucleotides are TGCAGTGCATCACGGGACAACTCTGGAAACACCATATATTTT.

This clonotype appeared many times. The V gene is TRBV2, the J gene TRBJ1-5; D is ambiguous. Germline V gives CDR1 SNHLY, CDR2 FYNNEI. The CDR3 contains 15 residues. Trimming shortened V by 7 bases and J by 5 bases, and 18 bases separated the two germline ends. The CDR3 protein is CASTASRGLHQPQHF. In nucleotides, the CDR3 is TGTGCCAGCACCGCCAGTCGGGGTTTGCATCAGCCCCAGCATTTT.

The chain carries TRBV13 and TRBJ2-4, with a tentative D call TRBD2 (5 bases). The CDR3 consists of 13 residues. V dropped 8 bases and J dropped 0 bases, with 8 bases sitting between them. Germline V gives CDR1 PRHDT, CDR2 FYEKMQ (reference sequence). The DNA of the CDR3 is TGTGCCAGCCGGGGAACAGCCAAAAACATTCAGTACTTC. Translation gives CASRGTAKNIQYF.

This clonotype has a count of ten or more. CDR3 DNA sequence: TGTGCCAGCAGTTCCCTACCCGGGGCCCTGGGGGACACTGAAGCTTTCTTT. Protein sequence: CASSSLPGALGDTEAFF. J is TRBJ1-1 and V is TRBV12-3 or TRBV12-4; TRBD1 is a possible D gene (5 bases). This CDR3 is 17 amino acids long. Trimming left V 4 bases short and J 3 bases short, with 21 bases between.

The table lists this clonotype with many counts. The chain uses TRBV12-3 or TRBV12-4 and TRBJ2-5, with 9 bases fitting TRBD1. This CDR3 contains 13 residues. Losses at the gene ends were 5 bases for V and 6 bases for J; bases not matched to a gene: 4. The CDR3 sequence: CASSTTGGKTQYF. In DNA form, the CDR3 reads TGTGCCAGCAGTACGACAGGGGGAAAGACCCAGTACTTC.

To note about this clonotype: A read error is possible here, since a much larger clone lies one base away. V and J are TRBV28 and TRBJ1-1, with a possible D match to TRBD1 (5 bases). There are 15 residues in the CDR3. Per germline, CDR1 MDHEN and CDR2 SYDVKM. Trimming removed 6 bases from V and 0 bases from J, with 14 bases in between. Here the CDR3 reads CASSERTSMNTEAFF. DNA of the CDR3: TGTGCCAGCAGCGAACGGACAAGTATGAACACTGAAGCTTTCTTT.

The V gene is TRBV7-3, the J gene TRBJ2-5, with D perhaps TRBD2 (5 bases). The CDR3 totals 15 residues. V was shortened by 5 bases and J by 4 bases, with 17 bases between the two germline ends. Germline assignment: CDR1 SGHTA and CDR2 FQGTGA. The CDR3 loop reads CASSQYGGPGETQYF. CDR3 sequence (DNA): TGTGCCAGCAGCCAATATGGAGGCCCCGGAGAGACCCAGTACTTC.

The chain joins TRBV5-1 to TRBJ1-3; D ambiguous. Germline V gene data show CDR1 as SGHRS and CDR2 as YFSETQ. The CDR3 covers 13 residues. Trimming left V 4 bases short and J 2 bases short, with 7 bases between. The CDR3 loop reads CASSRVAGNTIYF. CDR3 coding DNA: TGCGCCAGCAGCCGGGTGGCTGGAAACACCATATATTTT.

This clonotype was seen a handful of times. The chain employs TRBV9 and TRBJ1-1, with a tentative D call TRBD1 (6 bases). The V gene's germline CDR1 is SGDLS and CDR2 YYNGEE. V was cut by 0 bases and J by 4 bases, with 10 bases left in between. The CDR3 is made up of 14 amino acids. The chain's CDR3 is CASSVGGQSTEAFF. CDR3 sequence (DNA): TGTGCCAGCAGCGTAGGCGGACAGTCCACTGAAGCTTTCTTT.

This clonotype was seen ten or more times. The V gene is TRBV7-2, the J gene TRBJ1-5; possible D gene TRBD1, 5 bases. The CDR3 has 14 amino acids. Germline V gene data show CDR1 as SGHTA and CDR2 as FQGNSA. Trimming left V 5 bases short and J 4 bases short, with 12 bases between. The CDR3, as DNA: TGTGCCAGCAGCCGTGGAAGACAGAATCAGCCCCAGCATTTT. As protein: CASSRGRQNQPQHF.

This clonotype has a handful of counts. This chain links TRBV4-1 with TRBJ2-7, with D possibly being TRBD2 (5 bases). Trimming pared 1 base from V and 2 bases from J, leaving 9 bases between. The CDR3 covers 14 residues. Germline assignment: CDR1 MGHRA and CDR2 YSYEKL. CDR3: CASSQGHGAYEQYF. The CDR3 nucleotides are TGCGCCAGCAGCCAAGGGCACGGGGCCTACGAGCAGTACTTC.

This clonotype was counted between two and nine times. The junction departs from germline at one end; a sequencing error may be responsible. The chain is built from TRBV28 and TRBJ1-1, with D uncertain. The CDR3 consists of 12 residues. Germline values: CDR1 MDHEN, CDR2 SYDVKM. The CDR3 nucleotides are TGTGCCAGCAGTTTAATGAACGCTGAAGCTTTCTTT. The encoded protein is CASSLMNAEAFF.

This chain uses TRBV20-1 with TRBJ2-1, with D possibly being TRBD1 or TRBD2 (5 bases each). The CDR3 covers 14 residues. Germline CDR1 and CDR2: DFQATT and SNEGSKA (reference sequence). The V end lost 2 bases, the J end lost 8 bases, and 16 bases lay between the germline ends. The CDR3 DNA reads as TGCAGTGCTAGACTCCGGGACCCCACCCATGAGCAGTTCTTC. Translation: CSARLRDPTHEQFF.

This chain uses TRBV28 with TRBJ2-1, with 13 bases that match TRBD2. The germline V gene has CDR1 MDHEN and CDR2 SYDVKM. The CDR3 is 16 amino acids. V lost 4 bases to trimming and J lost 4 bases; unmatched junction nucleotides: 4. The CDR3 protein is CASSYGTSGIYNEQFF. The DNA of the CDR3 is TGTGCCAGCAGTTACGGGACTAGCGGGATTTACAATGAGCAGTTCTTC.

This clonotype has a handful of counts. The CDR3 spells CASSLWDGGMEAFF. The CDR3 DNA reads TGTGCCAGCAGCTTATGGGACGGGGGGATGGAAGCTTTCTTT. The chain employs TRBV5-5 and TRBJ1-1; perhaps TRBD1 as D (5 bases). Germline loops: CDR1 SGHKS, CDR2 YYEKEE (reference sequence). CDR3 length: 14 amino acids. The V end was cut by 2 bases, the J end by 8 bases, with 16 bases between.

This rearrangement joins TRBV7-9 to TRBJ2-1; 8 bases agree with TRBD1. Unmatched junction bases numbered 8, after V lost 5 bases and J lost 5 bases. The CDR3 consists of 15 residues. CDR1 SEHNR and CDR2 FQNEAQ come from the germline V gene (reference sequence). The CDR3 here is CASSPSGQVDNEQFF. The CDR3 DNA reads TGTGCCAGCAGCCCATCGGGACAGGTCGACAATGAGCAGTTCTTC. Variable domain in full (rest from reference TRBV7-9 and TRBJ2-1): DTGVSQNPRHKITKRGQNVTFRCDPISEHNRLYWYRQTLGQGPEFLTYFQNEAQLEKSRLLSDRFSAERPKGSFSTLEIQRTEQGDSAMYLCASSPSGQVDNEQFFGPGTRLTVL.

The chain couples TRBV24-1 to TRBJ2-7, with D tentatively TRBD2 (6 bases). Germline CDR1 is KGHDR and CDR2 is SFDVKD. The V and J ends lost 3 bases and 4 bases respectively, with 9 bases between them. The CDR3 is made up of 13 amino acids. CDR3 sequence reads: CATSDPAGYEQYF. The CDR3 coding sequence is TGTGCCACCAGTGATCCCGCGGGGTACGAGCAGTACTTC.